These 27 T cell receptor beta chains share one sample of origin, sequenced in a study of molecular identifiers for immune sequencing clone quantification. Via MiXCR, TCRdb re-called the PCR reads, giving one row per CDR3 protein. The table lists about 510,000 distinct CDR3 sequences, roughly a fifth of them singletons. Sequencing was performed on naive CD8+ T cells from blood, with Jurkat cell RNA spiked in. Documented subset: FACS-sorted CD8+CD4-CCR7+CD45RA+ naive T cells. These TCRs come from a human donor in good health. Some libraries in this study had Jurkat cell RNA spiked in.

The gene calls are TRBV12-3 or TRBV12-4 and TRBJ2-1; 11 nucleotides agree with TRBD2. CDR3 length: 16 residues. V lost 4 bases to trimming and J lost 7 bases; unmatched junction nucleotides: 9. The CDR3 spells CASSSPLAGAANEQFF. The CDR3 DNA reads TGTGCCAGCAGTTCCCCACTAGCGGGAGCTGCAAATGAGCAGTTCTTC.

This clonotype was seen a few times. The rearrangement links TRBV20-1 to TRBJ2-1; 10 bases map to TRBD2. V lost 6 bases, J lost 6 bases, and 8 bases stayed unmatched. The CDR3 covers 14 residues. CDR1 and CDR2 from the germline V gene are DFQATT and SNEGSKA (reference sequence). Written as DNA, the CDR3 is TGCAGTGCAAGAAGCGGGGGGGCCTTCAATGAGCAGTTCTTC. Translating it yields CSARSGGAFNEQFF.

In its sample, this clonotype was seen many times. The chain employs TRBV7-6 and TRBJ1-2; perhaps TRBD1 as D (5 bases). Germline CDR1 SGHVS, CDR2 FNYEAQ. Between the trimmed V and J ends, which lost 0 bases and 3 bases, there was a span of 11 bases. CDR3 length: 15 amino acids. CDR3: CASSLAAGDHYGYTF. The CDR3 bases are TGTGCCAGCAGCTTAGCTGCCGGGGACCACTATGGCTACACCTTC.

The chain employs TRBV3-1 and TRBJ2-5; D not certain. Germline CDR1 reads LGHDT; CDR2 reads YNNKEL (reference sequence). V was shortened by 3 bases and J by 4 bases, with 6 bases between the two germline ends. The CDR3 totals 12 residues. The CDR3 loop reads CASSHQLETQYF. CDR3 sequence (DNA): TGTGCCAGCAGCCACCAATTAGAGACCCAGTACTTC.

Only a few counts were recorded for this clonotype. This chain joins TRBV9 and TRBJ2-7, with D unresolved. V lost 0 bases and J 1 base, leaving 8 bases between the germline ends. Germline CDR1 reads SGDLS; CDR2 reads YYNGEE. The CDR3 is 14 residues long. In DNA, the CDR3 is TGTGCCAGCAGCGTAGCTATGGGTTCCTACGAGCAGTACTTC. Protein sequence: CASSVAMGSYEQYF.

This clonotype showed up many times. J is TRBJ2-7 and V is TRBV6-5; D is tentatively TRBD1 or TRBD2 (5 bases each). The V gene's germline CDR1 is MNHEY and CDR2 SVGAGI. The CDR3 loop spans 13 amino acids. Trimming cost V 2 bases and J 1 base, with 6 bases left between them. The CDR3 nucleotides are TGTGCCAGCAGTTACGGGGGTTCCTACGAGCAGTACTTC. The encoded protein is CASSYGGSYEQYF.

This clonotype was seen a few times. V and J are TRBV10-3 and TRBJ2-1; weak D call: TRBD2 (5 bases). This CDR3 has 15 residues. V was cut by 2 bases and J by 5 bases, with 13 bases left in between. The germline gives CDR1 ENHRY, CDR2 SYGVKD. CDR3 loop: CAISERLAENNEQFF. CDR3 coding DNA: TGTGCCATCAGTGAGAGGCTAGCAGAAAACAATGAGCAGTTCTTC.

This rearrangement joins TRBV27 to TRBJ2-2; 8 nucleotides align to TRBD1. The germline V gene encodes CDR1 MNHEY and CDR2 SMNVEV (reference sequence). V was pared by 5 bases and J by 3 bases, with 11 bases of the junction left unmatched. The CDR3 consists of 17 residues. This CDR3 is CASSLLPTGADTGELFF. The CDR3 region has the DNA TGTGCCAGCAGTCTACTACCGACAGGGGCCGACACCGGGGAGCTGTTTTTT.

This clonotype has only a few counts. This chain connects TRBV20-1 to TRBJ2-5; no firm D call. The CDR3 covers 15 residues. Trimming removed 2 bases from V and 4 bases from J, with 17 bases in between. Germline CDR1 and CDR2: DFQATT and SNEGSKA (reference sequence). In DNA form, the CDR3 reads TGCAGTGCTAGACGGCGTCGAGGAGAGATAGAGACCCAGTACTTC. This translates into CSARRRRGEIETQYF.

Notes on this clonotype: A much larger clone lies one base from this, so it may be a read error. The V and J genes are TRBV29-1 and TRBJ2-7; 7 bases map to TRBD2. CDR3 length: 12 residues. Germline CDR1 reads SQVTM; CDR2 reads ANQGSEA. Here the CDR3 DNA reads TGCAGCGTTGTTGGGGGGGAGTACGAGCAGCACTTC. Translated, it gives CSVVGGEYEQHF.

The V call is TRBV9, the J call TRBJ2-3; TRBD1 matches at 10 bases. V lost 0 bases to trimming and J lost 4 bases; unmatched junction nucleotides: 2. The CDR3 covers 15 residues. CDR1 and CDR2 (germline): SGDLS, YYNGEE. CDR3 sequence reads: CASSVAGTGADTQYF. CDR3 bases: TGTGCCAGCAGCGTAGCCGGGACAGGGGCAGATACGCAGTATTTT.

There are a few counts of this clonotype. The V gene is TRBV12-3 or TRBV12-4, the J gene TRBJ2-7, with 9 bases lining up with TRBD1. The CDR3 consists of 15 residues. V shed 5 bases, J shed 2 bases, and the junction held 7 bases outside the gene matches. The CDR3 DNA reads as TGTGCCAGCAGTCCAGACAGGGGGAACGCCTACGAGCAGTACTTC. It encodes CASSPDRGNAYEQYF.

This clonotype was seen only a few times. The CDR3 DNA reads TGTGCTAGTGGTTTGGTCGGAGGCGAAGGCCGGGGTGAGCAGTTCTTC. It is translated as CASGLVGGEGRGEQFF. The genes are TRBV12-5 and TRBJ2-1; D might be TRBD2 (5 bases). V was trimmed by 0 bases and J by 9 bases, leaving 18 bases between them. This CDR3 has 16 amino acids. CDR1 and CDR2 from the germline V gene are LGHNT and FRNRAP.

The table lists this clonotype with a few counts. The chain links TRBV11-2 to TRBJ2-1; the match to TRBD1 covers 7 bases. The CDR3 spans 16 residues. Germline assignment: CDR1 SGHAT and CDR2 FQNNGV. V gave up 0 bases and J gave up 5 bases; unmatched junction bases: 7. This chain's CDR3 is CASSLEAYGTDNEQFF. The CDR3 nucleotides are TGTGCCAGCAGCTTAGAGGCCTACGGGACAGACAATGAGCAGTTCTTC.

This clonotype was detected ten times or more. CDR3 DNA: TGCAGTGCTGAGGGACTAGCCTACACAGATACGCAGTATTTT. It encodes CSAEGLAYTDTQYF. V and J are TRBV20-1 and TRBJ2-3; 9 nucleotides align to TRBD2. The CDR3 covers 14 residues. Germline V lookup: CDR1 DFQATT, CDR2 SNEGSKA (reference sequence). The V segment lost 5 bases and the J segment 2 bases; nucleotides outside the gene matches: 5.

This clonotype was seen a handful of times. The rearrangement joins TRBV11-3 to TRBJ2-3; possibly TRBD1 or TRBD2 for D (5 bases each). The ends were cut back, 5 bases at V and 4 bases at J, with 22 bases in the middle. This CDR3 has 17 residues. CDR1 and CDR2 (germline): SGHNT, YENEEA. The CDR3 sequence: CASSTTPGTIFADTQYF. CDR3 coding DNA: TGTGCCAGCAGCACCACTCCCGGGACCATCTTCGCAGATACGCAGTATTTT.

The table lists this clonotype with many counts. This rearrangement joins TRBV4-3 to TRBJ2-1, with D perhaps TRBD2 (6 bases). CDR1 LGHNA and CDR2 YSLEER come from the germline V gene. The CDR3 is made up of 17 amino acids. Trimming took 0 bases from V and 7 from J, leaving 19 bases between them. In DNA, the CDR3 is TGCGCCAGCAGCCAAGACATTAGCCTAGCGATCATAAATGAGCAGTTCTTC. Its translation is CASSQDISLAIINEQFF.

This clonotype came up a few times. V gene TRBV11-2 combines with J gene TRBJ2-1; no clear D. Germline CDR1 SGHAT, CDR2 FQNNGV. The V end lost 1 base, the J end lost 4 bases, and 17 bases lay between the germline ends. The CDR3 runs to 17 residues. The CDR3 DNA is TGTGCCAGCAGCTTAGGTGTTGGTGGTAACGAGTACAATGAGCAGTTCTTC. Protein: CASSLGVGGNEYNEQFF.

Points on this clonotype: One end of the junction is discordant with germline, which a read error may explain. V usage is TRBV4-1 and J usage is TRBJ1-2; D uncertain. Germline lookup yields CDR1 MGHRA and CDR2 YSYEKL. This CDR3 contains 14 residues. The CDR3 coding sequence is TGCGCCAGCAGCCAAGAAAAAGGGTCCGATGGCAACACCTTC. It encodes CASSQEKGSDGNTF.

This clonotype was detected only a few times. The chain joins TRBV27 to TRBJ1-5; no clear D gene. This CDR3 spans 16 amino acids. Germline V gene lookup returns CDR1 MNHEY and CDR2 SMNVEV (reference sequence). V dropped 6 bases and J dropped 3 bases, with 18 bases sitting between them. The CDR3 sequence: CASRLSTGSHNQPQHF. In DNA, the CDR3 is TGTGCCAGCAGACTCTCCACGGGGAGTCACAATCAGCCCCAGCATTTT.

This clonotype has only a few counts. The gene calls are TRBV14 and TRBJ1-6; D remains unclear. This CDR3 contains 13 residues. V was clipped by 4 bases and J by 7 bases, with 8 bases between them. Germline-derived CDR1 and CDR2 are SGHDN and FVKESK. The CDR3 sequence is CASSPHMNSPLHF. DNA of the CDR3: TGTGCCAGCAGCCCCCACATGAATTCACCCCTCCACTTT.

This sequence joins TRBV12-3 or TRBV12-4 and TRBJ1-1; TRBD1 might be the D (5 bases). Trimming left V 3 bases short and J 11 bases short, with 19 bases between. The CDR3 covers 14 residues. This CDR3 is CASSLGRAYGNAFF. The CDR3 DNA follows: TGTGCCAGCAGTTTGGGCAGGGCATACGGGAACGCTTTCTTT.

The V call is TRBV6-4, the J call TRBJ2-5; 7 bases are a match to TRBD2. CDR1 is MRHNA and CDR2 is SNTAGT in the germline V gene. This CDR3 has 15 residues. V shed 10 bases and J 5 bases; nucleotides not matched to a gene: 16. The CDR3 loop is CATEAAPKGGETQYF. Written as DNA, the CDR3 is TGTGCCACCGAAGCAGCGCCAAAGGGAGGGGAGACCCAGTACTTC.

CDR3 sequence: CATRDSARFEQYF. Written as DNA, the CDR3 is TGTGCCACCCGGGACTCCGCCCGATTCGAGCAGTACTTC. V usage is TRBV12-3 or TRBV12-4 and J usage is TRBJ2-7; possible D gene TRBD2, 6 bases. The length of the CDR3 is 13 residues. V lost 10 bases, J lost 6 bases, and 19 bases lay in between.

This clonotype occurred many times. The chain is built from TRBV10-3 and TRBJ2-3, with D perhaps being TRBD1 or TRBD2 (6 bases each). Germline loops: CDR1 ENHRY, CDR2 SYGVKD. V lost 7 bases to trimming and J lost 4 bases, with 12 bases between them. The CDR3 has 13 residues. In DNA form, the CDR3 reads TGTGCCATCAATAAGGAGGGGGCAGATACGCAGTATTTT. Its translation is CAINKEGADTQYF.

This clonotype showed up just a few times. The chain links TRBV5-6 to TRBJ1-3; maybe TRBD1 (6 bases). CDR1 SGHDT and CDR2 YYEEEE come from the germline V gene. CDR3 size: 18 residues. V was clipped by 3 bases and J by 0 bases, with 19 bases between them. The DNA of the CDR3 is TGTGCCAGCAGCTCCACCGACAGGTACACTATCTCTGGAAACACCATATATTTT. This codes for CASSSTDRYTISGNTIYF.

This clonotype was detected many times. The chain carries TRBV7-6 and TRBJ1-5, with D unclear. With 5 bases removed from V and 3 bases from J, the gap between germline ends came to 23 bases. Germline CDR1 reads SGHVS; CDR2 reads FNYEAQ. This CDR3 has 18 residues. This CDR3 reads CASSAGPRLGMVNQPQHF. DNA of the CDR3: TGTGCCAGCAGCGCAGGACCTCGACTGGGTATGGTCAATCAGCCCCAGCATTTT.